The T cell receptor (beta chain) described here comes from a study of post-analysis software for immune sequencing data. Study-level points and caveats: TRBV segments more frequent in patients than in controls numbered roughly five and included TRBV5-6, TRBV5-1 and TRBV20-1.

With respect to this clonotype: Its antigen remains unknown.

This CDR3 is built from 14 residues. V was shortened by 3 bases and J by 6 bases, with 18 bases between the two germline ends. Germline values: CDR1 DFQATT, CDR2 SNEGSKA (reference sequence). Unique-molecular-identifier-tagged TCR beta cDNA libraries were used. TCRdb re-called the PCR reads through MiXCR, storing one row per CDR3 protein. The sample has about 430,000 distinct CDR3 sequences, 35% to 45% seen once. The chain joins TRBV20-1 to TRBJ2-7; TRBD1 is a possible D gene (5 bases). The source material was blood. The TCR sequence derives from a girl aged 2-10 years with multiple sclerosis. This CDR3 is CSASLLRTIVEQYF. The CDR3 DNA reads TGCAGTGCTAGCCTCCTTCGGACAATCGTCGAGCAGTACTTC.